This T cell receptor beta chain originates from a study of control samples from healthy donors and cancer patients. V lost 1 base, J lost 9 bases, and 10 bases lay in between. The CDR3 covers 13 residues. Germline lookup yields CDR1 SGHVS and CDR2 FQNEAQ. Profiled with immunoSEQ multiplex PCR; TCRdb holds only in-frame clones, not every one. This sample has some 120,000 clones, with roughly 84% found just once. The V and J genes are TRBV7-8 and TRBJ1-5; no clear D. The sequence came from a man aged 35-49 years in good health. Sequencing was performed on blood. CDR3 amino acids: CASSLGQWRPQHF. The CDR3 DNA is TGTGCCAGCAGCTTAGGTCAGTGGCGGCCCCAGCATTTT.